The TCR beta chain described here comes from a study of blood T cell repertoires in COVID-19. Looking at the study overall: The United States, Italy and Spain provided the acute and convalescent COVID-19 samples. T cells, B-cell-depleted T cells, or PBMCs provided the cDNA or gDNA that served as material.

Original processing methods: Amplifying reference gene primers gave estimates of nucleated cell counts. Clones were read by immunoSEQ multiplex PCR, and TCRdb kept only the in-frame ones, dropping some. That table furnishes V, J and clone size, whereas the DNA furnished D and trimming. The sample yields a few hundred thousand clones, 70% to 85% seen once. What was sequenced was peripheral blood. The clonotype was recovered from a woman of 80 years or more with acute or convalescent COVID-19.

CDR3 sequence (DNA): TGTGCCAGCAGCAGCGGGACAGGCGGAGGGGGACCTCAGTACTTC. It encodes CASSSGTGGGGPQYF. The rearrangement uses TRBV5-4 and TRBJ2-4; maybe TRBD1 (8 bases). V was pared by 4 bases and J by 12 bases, with 23 bases between. Looked up from germline, CDR1 is SGHNT and CDR2 is YYREEE (reference sequence). The CDR3 length is 15 residues.